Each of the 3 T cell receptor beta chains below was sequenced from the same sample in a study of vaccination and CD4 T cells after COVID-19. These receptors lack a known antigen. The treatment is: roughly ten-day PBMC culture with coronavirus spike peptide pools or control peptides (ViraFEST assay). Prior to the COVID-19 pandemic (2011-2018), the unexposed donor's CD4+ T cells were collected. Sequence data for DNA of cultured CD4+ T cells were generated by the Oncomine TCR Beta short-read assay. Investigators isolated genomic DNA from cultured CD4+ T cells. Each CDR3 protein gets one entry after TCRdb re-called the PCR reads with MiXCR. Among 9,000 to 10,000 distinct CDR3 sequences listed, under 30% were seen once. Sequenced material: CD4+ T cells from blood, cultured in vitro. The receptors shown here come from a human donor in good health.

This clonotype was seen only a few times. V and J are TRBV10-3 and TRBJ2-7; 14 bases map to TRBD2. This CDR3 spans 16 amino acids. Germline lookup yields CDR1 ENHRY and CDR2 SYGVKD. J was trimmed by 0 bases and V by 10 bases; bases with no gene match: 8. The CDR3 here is CATTGTSGGSSYEQYF. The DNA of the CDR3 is TGTGCCACCACCGGGACTAGCGGGGGAAGCTCCTACGAGCAGTACTTC.

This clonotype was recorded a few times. In DNA, the CDR3 is TGTGCCAGCAGTCCTTACCCACAGGGGGAATGGGACACTGAAGCTTTCTTT. The encoded protein is CASSPYPQGEWDTEAFF. The chain has TRBV28 and TRBJ1-1; 8 bases fit TRBD1. Germline V gene data show CDR1 as MDHEN and CDR2 as SYDVKM. The CDR3 spans 17 residues. Trimming at V came to 5 bases and at J to 3 bases, leaving 14 bases not matched to a gene.

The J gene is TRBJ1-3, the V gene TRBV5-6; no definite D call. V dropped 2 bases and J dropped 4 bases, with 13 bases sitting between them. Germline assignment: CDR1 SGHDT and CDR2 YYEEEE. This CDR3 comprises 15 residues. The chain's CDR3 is CASSFSWGGGNTIYF. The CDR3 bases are TGTGCCAGCAGCTTTAGTTGGGGTGGAGGAAACACCATATATTTT. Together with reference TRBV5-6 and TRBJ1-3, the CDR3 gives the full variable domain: DAGVTQSPTHLIKTRGQQVTLRCSPKSGHDTVSWYQQALGQGPQFIFQYYEEEERQRGNFPDRFSGHQFPNYSSELNVNALLLGDSALYLCASSFSWGGGNTIYFGEGSWLTVV.